This TCR beta chain was observed in a study of post-analysis software for immune sequencing data. Study-level points and caveats: In patients, 4 to 6 TRBV segments were more frequent than in controls, with TRBV5-6, TRBV5-1 and TRBV20-1 among them.

The V gene's germline CDR1 is LGHNA and CDR2 YNFKEQ. The length of the CDR3 is 13 residues. This clonotype was seen a handful of times. Its antigen is not identified. The TCR beta cDNA libraries contained unique molecular identifiers. TCRdb recomputed calls from the PCR reads with MiXCR, one row per CDR3 protein. The sample holds 800,000 to 950,000 distinct CDR3 sequences, about 57% seen once. The clonotype was recovered from a girl aged 10-17 years with multiple sclerosis. The chain has TRBV4-2 and TRBJ2-4; TRBD2 might be the D (5 bases). The J call may be in error: the DNA end matches TRBJ2-7 better. The specimen sequenced was blood. The CDR3 region is CASSPGESPEQYF. CDR3 nucleotide sequence: TGTGCCAGCAGCCCCGGGGAGAGTCCCGAGCAGTACTTC.